Presented here are 32 T cell receptor beta chains from one specimen sequenced in a study of control samples from healthy donors and cancer patients. Sequencing used immunoSEQ multiplex PCR; TCRdb keeps in-frame clones, though not all of them. The sample carries 100,000 to 120,000 clones, more than 75% recorded once. The material sequenced was PBMCs. The source is an older woman with lung cancer.

This chain's CDR3 is CASSPPDRGLYTGELFF. CDR3 DNA sequence: TGTGCCAGCTCACCTCCCGACAGGGGGCTATACACCGGGGAGCTGTTTTTT. The V call is TRBV18, the J call TRBJ2-2; 10 bases fit TRBD1. This CDR3 is built from 17 residues. Germline CDR1 and CDR2: KGHSH and LQKENI. V shed 3 bases and J 3 bases; nucleotides not matched to a gene: 7.

This clone was seen a handful of times. This chain joins TRBV5-1 and TRBJ2-5; D might be TRBD1 or TRBD2, each matching 6 bases. Trimming removed 4 bases at V and 5 bases at J, with 24 bases between. Per the germline V gene, CDR1 is SGHRS and CDR2 is YFSETQ. The CDR3 is 17 residues long. The CDR3 DNA follows: TGCGCCAGCAGCCTGAGGGGGGACCTATCTTCGGGGGAGACCCAGTACTTC. Residues: CASSLRGDLSSGETQYF. Together with reference TRBV5-1 and TRBJ2-5, the CDR3 gives the full variable domain: KAGVTQTPRYLIKTRGQQVTLSCSPISGHRSVSWYQQTPGQGLQFLFEYFSETQRNKGNFPGRFSGRQFSNSRSEMNVSTLELGDSALYLCASSLRGDLSSGETQYFGPGTRLLVL.

The CDR3 coding sequence is TGCAGCGTAGCTCGTCTCGAGGGACGCTCCTACGAGCAGTACTTC. Translating gives CSVARLEGRSYEQYF. The chain has TRBV29-1 and TRBJ2-7; D tentatively reads TRBD1 or TRBD2 (5 bases each). The V and J ends lost 6 bases and 0 bases respectively, with 18 bases between them. There are 15 residues in the CDR3. Germline V lookup: CDR1 SQVTM, CDR2 ANQGSEA.

This clone was recorded a few times. V gene TRBV6-5 combines with J gene TRBJ2-5; D is perhaps TRBD2 (7 bases). Germline lookup yields CDR1 MNHEY and CDR2 SVGAGI. The CDR3 length is 15 residues. Trimming removed 0 bases at V and 3 bases at J, with 11 bases between. The CDR3 reads CASSYSGGDKETQYF. DNA of the CDR3: TGTGCCAGCAGTTACTCTGGGGGGGACAAAGAGACCCAGTACTTC.

Here the CDR3 reads CASSGAVGRVTDTQYF. In DNA form, the CDR3 reads TGTGCCAGCAGTGGAGCAGTGGGGCGGGTCACAGATACGCAGTATTTT. The chain couples TRBV6-1 to TRBJ2-3, with D perhaps TRBD1 or TRBD2 (5 bases each). Looked up from germline, CDR1 is MNHNS and CDR2 is SASEGT. This CDR3 has 16 amino acids. Trimming took off 4 bases at V and 2 bases at J, with 16 bases between the two ends.

J is TRBJ2-5 and V is TRBV12-5, with 10 bases identical to TRBD2. This CDR3 region has 18 residues. Trimming took 2 bases from V and 2 from J; bases not matched to a gene: 11. Germline-derived CDR1 and CDR2 are LGHNT and FRNRAP. CDR3 DNA sequence: TGTGCTAGTGGTTTGTTTCTAGGAATAGCGGGAGGTCAAGAGACCCAGTACTTC. It specifies CASGLFLGIAGGQETQYF.

The chain is built from TRBV19 and TRBJ2-7; D is uncertain. The germline CDR1 and CDR2 sequences are LNHDA and SQIVND (reference sequence). V shed 1 base and J shed 6 bases, with 10 bases lying between them. The CDR3 has 13 amino acids. The DNA of the CDR3 is TGTGCCAGTAGTATAGGTGGCCGAGGCGAGCAGTACTTC. Translating gives CASSIGGRGEQYF.

The chain links TRBV19 to TRBJ1-2; no clear D gene. Germline V CDR1 and CDR2: LNHDA, SQIVND (reference sequence). Trimming removed 3 bases from V and 7 bases from J, with 12 bases in between. This CDR3 contains 13 residues. CDR3 sequence: CASSIPPESGYTF. DNA for the CDR3: TGTGCCAGTAGTATCCCCCCAGAGAGTGGCTACACCTTC.

The chain has TRBV11-1 and TRBJ1-1, with unresolved D. Germline CDR1 SGHAT, CDR2 FQDESV (reference sequence). CDR3 length: 13 amino acids. Trimming stripped 3 bases from V and 1 base from J, with 6 bases between. In DNA, the CDR3 is TGTGCCAGCAGCTTTGAGGGGAACACTGAAGCTTTCTTT. This sequence encodes CASSFEGNTEAFF.

This sequence joins TRBV3-1 (or the pseudogene TRBV3-2) and TRBJ1-1; D is undetermined. The germline V gene encodes CDR1 LGHDT and CDR2 YNNKEL (reference sequence). V shed 0 bases and J shed 8 bases, with 10 bases lying between them. This CDR3 region has 13 residues. CDR3 in DNA: TGTGCCAGCAGCCAAGACAGCGCAAGAGAAGCTTTCTTT. Translation gives CASSQDSAREAFF.

The rearrangement links TRBV27 to TRBJ2-2, with D possibly called TRBD1 or TRBD2 (5 bases each). The CDR3 consists of 17 residues. Germline values: CDR1 MNHEY, CDR2 SMNVEV (reference sequence). Trimming cost V 2 bases and J 5 bases, with 18 bases left between them. The CDR3 reads CASSLRGPRWGTGELFF. Written as DNA, the CDR3 is TGTGCCAGCAGTTTAAGAGGGCCCCGATGGGGGACCGGGGAGCTGTTTTTT.

The genes are TRBV5-1 and TRBJ1-4; D remains unclear. There are 13 residues in the CDR3. V was pared by 5 bases and J by 1 base, with 6 bases between. The germline V gene encodes CDR1 SGHRS and CDR2 YFSETQ. The CDR3: CASSTRTNEKLFF. DNA for the CDR3: TGCGCCAGCAGTACACGAACTAATGAAAAACTGTTTTTT.

The J gene is TRBJ1-1, the V gene TRBV15, with 7 nucleotides matching TRBD1. CDR3 size: 18 residues. The J segment lost 6 bases and the V segment lost 0 bases, leaving 16 bases of the junction unmatched. CDR1 LNHNV and CDR2 YYDKDF come from the germline V gene (reference sequence). This CDR3 reads CATSRDSVQGDWDAEAFF. Written as DNA, the CDR3 is TGTGCCACCAGCAGAGATTCAGTCCAGGGGGACTGGGACGCTGAAGCTTTCTTT.

Details on this clone: Other DNA sequences in this specimen translate into the identical CDR3. V and J are TRBV19 and TRBJ1-2; D remains ambiguous. The germline CDR1 and CDR2 sequences are LNHDA and SQIVND (reference sequence). The CDR3 has 13 amino acids. Trimming removed 3 bases at V and 5 bases at J, with 10 bases between. CDR3 nucleotides: TGTGCCAGTAGTATCGGCACGGGATATGGCTACACCTTC. This codes for CASSIGTGYGYTF.

The V and J genes are TRBV19 and TRBJ1-6; the D is unclear. V lost 2 bases to trimming and J lost 7 bases, with 6 bases between them. CDR1 and CDR2 from the germline V gene are LNHDA and SQIVND (reference sequence). The CDR3 loop spans 13 amino acids. The CDR3 loop is CASSISVNSPLHF. The DNA of the CDR3 is TGTGCCAGTAGTATATCAGTCAATTCACCCCTCCACTTT.

V is TRBV2 and J is TRBJ1-6, with D possibly TRBD1 on 6 matching bases. Trimming stripped 5 bases from V and 6 bases from J, with 20 bases between. This CDR3 has 17 residues. Looked up from germline, CDR1 is SNHLY and CDR2 is FYNNEI. CDR3 nucleotide sequence: TGTGCCAGCAGTTCCCCGGGCGGAGGACAGAGTAATTCACCCCTCCACTTT. Its translation is CASSSPGGGQSNSPLHF.

The rearrangement uses TRBV9 and TRBJ2-5; D remains ambiguous. Trimming removed 2 bases from V and 2 bases from J, with 7 bases in between. The CDR3 sequence is 13 residues long. CDR1 and CDR2 (germline): SGDLS, YYNGEE. The CDR3 here is CASSVLEQETQYF. CDR3 nucleotides: TGTGCCAGCAGCGTGCTAGAACAAGAGACCCAGTACTTC. The complete variable domain, with remaining parts taken from reference TRBV9 and TRBJ2-5, reads DSGVTQTPKHLITATGQRVTLRCSPRSGDLSVYWYQQSLDQGLQFLIQYYNGEERAKGNILERFSAQQFPDLHSELNLSSLELGDSALYFCASSVLEQETQYFGPGTRLLVL.

The chain has TRBV28 and TRBJ1-5, with D unclear. This CDR3 has 14 residues. CDR1 MDHEN and CDR2 SYDVKM come from the germline V gene. With 4 bases removed from V and 5 bases from J, the gap between germline ends came to 12 bases. The CDR3 is CASSYSERYQPQHF. In DNA, the CDR3 is TGTGCCAGCAGTTATAGCGAACGCTATCAGCCCCAGCATTTT.

Points on this clone: The same CDR3 is also encoded by other DNA sequences in this sample. The CDR3 loop reads CASSLGDSQETQYF. CDR3 sequence (DNA): TGCGCCAGCAGCCTGGGGGACAGTCAAGAGACCCAGTACTTC. The chain combines TRBV5-1 with TRBJ2-5, with 7 bases aligning to TRBD1. The CDR3 runs to 14 residues. Losses at the gene ends were 4 bases for V and 2 bases for J; bases not matched to a gene: 5. CDR1 is SGHRS, CDR2 YFSETQ, per germline.

The chain couples TRBV4-3 to TRBJ1-1, with TRBD1 identical over 7 bases. Per germline, CDR1 LGHNA and CDR2 YSLEER. The CDR3 extends over 16 amino acids. The V gene end was trimmed by 4 bases and the J gene end by 3 bases; junction bases not matched to a gene: 11. The DNA of the CDR3 is TGCGCCAGCAGCCCCCCCCATGACAGGGAGGACACTGAAGCTTTCTTT. It is translated as CASSPPHDREDTEAFF.

This clone was observed a single time. The junction departs from the called germline gene at one end, perhaps through a read error. The chain recombines TRBV29-1 with TRBJ1-1, with a possible D match to TRBD1 (6 bases). CDR3 length: 13 residues. The germline gives CDR1 SQVTM, CDR2 ANQGSEA. CDR3 region: CSVEGQLNTEAFF. CDR3 nucleotides: TGCAGCGTCGAAGGACAGCTGAACACTGAAGCTTTCTTT.

This clone was seen only once. The CDR3 DNA is TGTGCCAGCTCACCTCAAACCAGGACTGAAGCTTTCTTT. The encoded protein is CASSPQTRTEAFF. V usage is TRBV18 and J usage is TRBJ1-1, with no clear D. The V end lost 3 bases, the J end lost 5 bases, and 10 bases lay between the germline ends. Germline CDR1 reads KGHSH; CDR2 reads LQKENI. The CDR3 spans 13 residues.

This rearrangement joins TRBV5-1 to TRBJ2-1; the match to TRBD2 covers 8 bases. V was pared by 4 bases and J by 1 base, with 7 bases of the junction left unmatched. This CDR3 region has 16 residues. Germline CDR1 is SGHRS and CDR2 is YFSETQ. As DNA, the CDR3 is TGCGCCAGCAGCACCGGACTAGCCCCTTCCTACAATGAGCAGTTCTTC. Amino acids: CASSTGLAPSYNEQFF.

The count of this clone is one. The CDR3 nucleotides are TGTGCCAGCTCACCTAACGGACAGGCAATCTATGGCTACACCTTC. Its translation: CASSPNGQAIYGYTF. This chain connects TRBV18 to TRBJ1-2, with 7 nucleotides matching TRBD1. Germline-derived CDR1 and CDR2 are KGHSH and LQKENI. V lost 3 bases to trimming and J lost 4 bases; unmatched junction nucleotides: 8. The CDR3 runs to 15 residues.

The CDR3 coding sequence is TGTGCCAGCAGTTACGAGGAGGTTGAGCAGTTCTTC. Translation: CASSYEEVEQFF. J is TRBJ2-1 and V is TRBV6-2 or TRBV6-3; maybe TRBD2 (5 bases). Germline V gene sequence: CDR1 MNHEY, CDR2 SVGEGT. The CDR3 is made up of 12 amino acids. Trimming left V 2 bases short and J 9 bases short, with 8 bases between.

J is TRBJ1-2 and V is TRBV7-2; possible D gene TRBD1, 5 bases. V gave up 2 bases and J gave up 7 bases, with 11 bases separating them. Per the germline V gene, CDR1 is SGHTA and CDR2 is FQGNSA. This CDR3 contains 13 residues. As DNA, the CDR3 is TGTGCCAGCAGCTTATCGGAGGGGTCTGGCTACACCTTC. Translating it yields CASSLSEGSGYTF.

In the case of this clone: The same CDR3 also results from other DNA sequences found in this sample. The CDR3 loop reads CATSDRETQYF. For the CDR3, the DNA is TGTGCCACCAGTGACCGAGAGACCCAGTACTTC. This sequence joins TRBV24-1 and TRBJ2-5, with D hard to call. There are 11 residues in the CDR3. Germline loops: CDR1 KGHDR, CDR2 SFDVKD. V was shortened by 4 bases and J by 4 bases, with 3 bases between the two germline ends.

V is TRBV5-4 and J is TRBJ2-2; the match to TRBD2 covers 12 bases. CDR3 length: 15 residues. The germline gives CDR1 SGHNT, CDR2 YYREEE (reference sequence). V shed 5 bases, J shed 6 bases, and the junction held 5 bases outside the gene matches. CDR3 DNA sequence: TGTGCCAGCAGTTGGACTAGCGGGAAAGCCGGGGAGCTGTTTTTT. Amino acids: CASSWTSGKAGELFF.

This clone has a single count. The chain links TRBV2 to TRBJ2-7; tentatively, D is TRBD2 (6 bases). V dropped 8 bases and J dropped 5 bases, with 16 bases sitting between them. CDR1 and CDR2 (germline): SNHLY, FYNNEI. There are 13 residues in the CDR3. DNA for the CDR3: TGTGCCAGCGGAGGGCAGGGTTTCGACGAGCAGTACTTC. This translates into CASGGQGFDEQYF.

The CDR3 is CASSFGQILTGELFF. As DNA, the CDR3 is TGCGCCAGCAGCTTTGGACAGATATTAACCGGGGAGCTGTTTTTT. The chain couples TRBV5-1 to TRBJ2-2; a weak D match, TRBD1 (6 bases). The CDR3 has 15 residues. The V gene lost 2 bases and the J gene lost 5 bases, with 13 bases spanning the gap. Germline CDR1 and CDR2: SGHRS and YFSETQ. Full variable domain (missing parts from reference TRBV5-1 and TRBJ2-2): KAGVTQTPRYLIKTRGQQVTLSCSPISGHRSVSWYQQTPGQGLQFLFEYFSETQRNKGNFPGRFSGRQFSNSRSEMNVSTLELGDSALYLCASSFGQILTGELFFGEGSRLTVL.

This clone was detected once. V and J are TRBV5-1 and TRBJ2-1; D unresolved. V was pared by 3 bases and J by 6 bases, with 16 bases between. The CDR3 has 15 residues. CDR1 SGHRS and CDR2 YFSETQ come from the germline V gene. The chain's CDR3 is CASSSPADLSNEQFF. CDR3 in DNA: TGCGCCAGCAGCTCTCCAGCAGACCTATCCAATGAGCAGTTCTTC.

The chain combines TRBV11-3 with TRBJ1-4; D not certain. The V gene's germline CDR1 is SGHNT and CDR2 YENEEA. Trimming left V 5 bases short and J 10 bases short, with 14 bases between. The CDR3 contains 13 residues. DNA for the CDR3: TGTGCCAGCAGCGACGCCCGAGTCGGAAAACTGTTTTTT. Translation: CASSDARVGKLFF.